One sample yielded the 10 T cell receptor beta chains listed below, sequenced in a study of HIV-infected patients and healthy controls. About 550 ng RNA was reverse transcribed with alpha and beta constant-region primers. Separate chain-specific third strand synthesis with multiplexing indices produced the alpha and beta libraries. One entry per CDR3 protein results from TCRdb running MiXCR on the 5' RACE reads. The sample comprises some 6,000 distinct CDR3 sequences, more than 8% of which are singletons, and 15% to 20% rests with the top ten. All unsorted peripheral T cells were captured because whole blood was used without fractionation. Sequenced material: blood, taken before antiretroviral therapy. All receptors come from an adult with HIV infection.

Only a few counts were recorded for this clonotype. The genes are TRBV7-8 and TRBJ2-1; D is possibly TRBD2 (6 bases). This CDR3 has 13 amino acids. Germline loops: CDR1 SGHVS, CDR2 FQNEAQ. The germline V and J ends were trimmed by 1 base and 6 bases, with 7 bases remaining between them. The CDR3 bases are TGTGCCAGCAGCTTAGGACTAGGCAATGAGCAGTTCTTC. Its protein is CASSLGLGNEQFF.

This clonotype was detected ten times or more. V gene TRBV9 combines with J gene TRBJ2-3; D gene uncertain. CDR1 is SGDLS, CDR2 YYNGEE, per germline. V shed 3 bases and J shed 2 bases, with 10 bases lying between them. The CDR3 runs 14 residues. The DNA of the CDR3 is TGTGCCAGCAGCGCCACTCTTCTCACAGATACGCAGTATTTT. Protein: CASSATLLTDTQYF.

There are many counts of this clonotype. The chain couples TRBV7-8 to TRBJ1-1; no firm D call. Trimming removed 1 base at V and 3 bases at J, with 12 bases between. CDR1 and CDR2 from the germline V gene are SGHVS and FQNEAQ. The CDR3 spans 15 residues. CDR3 sequence reads: CASSLGFAWDTEAFF. The CDR3 bases are TGTGCCAGCAGCTTAGGTTTCGCGTGGGACACTGAAGCTTTCTTT. Filled out from reference TRBV7-8 and TRBJ1-1, the complete variable domain reads GAGVSQSPRYKVAKRGQDVALRCDPISGHVSLFWYQQALGQGPEFLTYFQNEAQLDKSGLPSDRFFAERPEGSVSTLKIQRTQQEDSAVYLCASSLGFAWDTEAFFGQGTRLTVV.

This clonotype was seen repeatedly, ten times or more. The chain combines TRBV10-3 with TRBJ2-3; D may correspond to TRBD1 or TRBD2 (5 bases each). V lost 5 bases to trimming and J lost 5 bases, with 17 bases between them. Germline V gene data show CDR1 as ENHRY and CDR2 as SYGVKD. The CDR3 is 15 residues long. CDR3 bases: TGTGCCATCAGTAGGGACGGCATTTCCCTAGATACGCAGTATTTT. Protein product: CAISRDGISLDTQYF.

The chain combines TRBV19 with TRBJ1-5; no reliable D call. Trimming left V 5 bases short and J 5 bases short, with 10 bases between. This CDR3 spans 13 amino acids. CDR1 and CDR2 from the germline V gene are LNHDA and SQIVND (reference sequence). DNA of the CDR3: TGTGCCAGTAGTCGGGTAGGAGATCAGCCCCAGCATTTT. Protein sequence: CASSRVGDQPQHF. The entire variable domain, with the rest obtained from reference TRBV19 and TRBJ1-5, is as follows: DGGITQSPKYLFRKEGQNVTLSCEQNLNHDAMYWYRQDPGQGLRLIYYSQIVNDFQKGDIAEGYSVSREKKESFPLTVTSAQKNPTAFYLCASSRVGDQPQHFGDGTRLSIL.

This clonotype is judged medium-sized. The chain employs TRBV4-2 and TRBJ1-2; D possibly corresponds to TRBD1 (5 bases). The CDR3 length is 16 residues. Trimming took 1 base from V and 3 from J, leaving 15 bases between them. Germline V gives CDR1 LGHNA, CDR2 YNFKEQ. The CDR3 spells CASSQGGSLGDYGYTF. CDR3 bases: TGTGCCAGCAGCCAAGGAGGCAGCCTGGGGGACTATGGCTACACCTTC.

This clonotype is medium-sized by share. This rearrangement joins TRBV19 to TRBJ2-6; perhaps TRBD1 as D (6 bases). Germline V lookup: CDR1 LNHDA, CDR2 SQIVND (reference sequence). With 5 bases removed from V and 2 bases from J, the gap between germline ends came to 16 bases. The CDR3 length is 17 residues. The CDR3 here is CASSFSLWDTGANVLTF. The CDR3, as DNA: TGTGCCAGTAGTTTCAGCCTCTGGGACACTGGGGCCAACGTCCTGACTTTC. Using reference TRBV19 and TRBJ2-6 for the parts outside the CDR3, the full variable domain is DGGITQSPKYLFRKEGQNVTLSCEQNLNHDAMYWYRQDPGQGLRLIYYSQIVNDFQKGDIAEGYSVSREKKESFPLTVTSAQKNPTAFYLCASSFSLWDTGANVLTFGAGSRLTVL.

This clonotype was found many times. The chain is built from TRBV7-3 and TRBJ2-1; D ambiguous. V was shortened by 2 bases and J by 7 bases, with 9 bases between the two germline ends. Germline V gene lookup returns CDR1 SGHTA and CDR2 FQGTGA. There are 13 residues in the CDR3. For the CDR3, the DNA is TGTGCCAGCAGCTTAGATCCCAGGAATGAGCAGTTCTTC. It encodes CASSLDPRNEQFF.

This clonotype is categorized as medium-sized. V and J are TRBV5-4 and TRBJ2-1; D might be TRBD1 or TRBD2, each matching 5 bases. Germline CDR1 and CDR2: SGHNT and YYREEE (reference sequence). This CDR3 region has 12 residues. Trimming shortened V by 4 bases and J by 11 bases, and 13 bases separated the two germline ends. CDR3 amino acids: CASSILSGQQFF. CDR3 nucleotides: TGTGCCAGCAGCATCCTTTCGGGGCAGCAGTTCTTC.

By proportion, this clonotype is medium-sized (0.01 to 0.1%). This sequence joins TRBV29-1 and TRBJ2-2; 8 positions match TRBD1. Germline-derived CDR1 and CDR2 are SQVTM and ANQGSEA. The V segment lost 6 bases and the J segment 1 base; nucleotides outside the gene matches: 4. The CDR3 consists of 14 residues. The CDR3 bases are TGCAGCGTCCGCAGGGGGCAGAACACCGGGGAGCTGTTTTTT. Translated: CSVRRGQNTGELFF.